These 5 T cell receptor beta chains were sequenced from one sample in a study of cytomegalovirus exposure and HLA in healthy donors. 13 Jbeta primers and 60 Vbeta primers were used for the PCR. Clones were sequenced by immunoSEQ multiplex PCR, and TCRdb holds only the in-frame ones, with some missing. Its table records 65,000 to 95,000 clones. The sequenced material came from PBMCs. All receptors come from a female donor in good health and CMV-seropositive.

The J gene is TRBJ1-1, the V gene TRBV6-6; 9 nucleotides match TRBD1. J lost 4 bases, V lost 6 bases, and 9 bases had no gene match. CDR3 size: 15 residues. Germline V gene sequence: CDR1 MNHNY, CDR2 SVGAGI (reference sequence). CDR3 loop: CASRATGGKGTEAFF. In DNA, the CDR3 is TGTGCCAGCAGGGCTACAGGGGGCAAGGGCACTGAAGCTTTCTTT.

V gene TRBV2 combines with J gene TRBJ1-2; TRBD1 is a possible D gene (5 bases). Trimming removed 4 bases from V and 4 bases from J, with 13 bases in between. The CDR3 consists of 14 residues. Looked up from germline, CDR1 is SNHLY and CDR2 is FYNNEI. The DNA for the CDR3 is TGTGCCAGCAGTGTACAAGGGGTTCCCTATGGCTACACCTTC. As protein: CASSVQGVPYGYTF.

J is TRBJ1-2 and V is TRBV7-2, with 10 bases lining up with TRBD1. The J segment lost 8 bases and the V segment lost 5 bases, leaving 14 bases of the junction unmatched. The CDR3 length is 16 residues. The germline gives CDR1 SGHTA, CDR2 FQGNSA. The CDR3 DNA follows: TGTGCCAGCAGCCCGCGGGGGGGAGACAGGGGGCAAGGCTACACCTTC. Amino acids: CASSPRGGDRGQGYTF.

This chain connects TRBV11-2 to TRBJ2-2; TRBD2 matches 9 bases. The CDR3 loop spans 15 amino acids. In germline, CDR1 is SGHAT, CDR2 FQNNGV. The V and J ends lost 5 bases and 0 bases, in that order; junction bases with no gene match: 1. CDR3 DNA: TGTGCCAGCAGCCGACTAGCGGCGAACACCGGGGAGCTGTTTTTT. Translated, it gives CASSRLAANTGELFF.

The chain links TRBV4-3 to TRBJ1-2; 8 positions agree with TRBD1. Germline-derived CDR1 and CDR2 are LGHNA and YSLEER. V was clipped by 1 base and J by 10 bases; unmatched bases: 8. The CDR3 totals 14 residues. CDR3 protein: CASSQGRTGKDYTF. CDR3 bases: TGCGCCAGCAGCCAAGGAAGGACAGGGAAGGACTACACCTTC.